One sample yielded the 2 T cell receptor beta chains listed below, sequenced in a study of cytomegalovirus exposure and HLA in healthy donors. Amplification used 60 Vbeta primers and 13 Jbeta primers. Produced via immunoSEQ multiplex PCR; TCRdb's table is partial and in-frame only. This sample has around 70,000 clones; around 73% occur once, and the top ten carry around 2.9%. Sequencing was done on a sample of PBMCs. The receptor set was obtained from a girl aged 10-17 years in good health and CMV-seropositive.

This chain connects TRBV10-3 to TRBJ2-7; D unclear. This CDR3 contains 13 residues. Germline V gives CDR1 ENHRY, CDR2 SYGVKD. V was trimmed by 6 bases and J by 3 bases, leaving 12 bases between them. The CDR3 DNA sequence: TGTGCCATCAGCGCTGAGGCTTTCTACGAGCAGTACTTC. This codes for CAISAEAFYEQYF.

A few counts support this clone. The chain links TRBV6-5 to TRBJ1-5, with D perhaps TRBD1 (6 bases). There are 14 residues in the CDR3. V gave up 5 bases and J gave up 4 bases, with 12 bases separating them. CDR1 and CDR2 (germline): MNHEY, SVGAGI. The CDR3 region has the DNA TGTGCCAGCAGTCCCGGACAGAAGAATCAGCCCCAGCATTTT. As protein: CASSPGQKNQPQHF.